This entry concerns a single T cell receptor (beta chain). Its antigen is not known. Combining a sample-barcoded 5' primer with a J-beta primer mix, a second PCR ran for roughly 6 to 11 cycles. TCRdb analysed the 5' RACE reads with MiXCR anew, one entry per CDR3 protein. The sample holds around 800,000 distinct CDR3 sequences; about 26% are singletons and the top ten take around 3%. With V trimmed by 3 bases and J by 11 bases, 15 bases remained unmatched. The length of the CDR3 is 16 residues. The data derive from a study of blood T cells in healthy people across ages. Study-wide results and limits: Long-lived donors had more naive CD4+ cells and higher diversity than aged donors.

These same records also appear under a second study, on T cells of mothers and their children. That study reports: Reads recorded for TCR beta CDR3 numbered over 9 million per mother and several million per child.

Sequenced material: blood. This chain links TRBV12-3 or TRBV12-4 with TRBJ1-4, with 7 bases that match TRBD1. This clonotype was sampled from a boy between 10 and 17 years old in good health. The CDR3, as DNA: TGTGCCAGCAGTTTTGCCCCCCTTACAGGGGAGGGTAAACTGTTTTTT. This encodes CASSFAPLTGEGKLFF.